The rows below give T cell receptor beta chains drawn from one sample of a study of blood T cell repertoires in COVID-19. Using immunoSEQ multiplex PCR, the repertoire was profiled, and TCRdb retains in-frame clones only, with some absent. The repertoire has approximately 90,000 clones, roughly 78% of them found once; the top ten carry around an eighth. Material for sequencing was peripheral blood. The source of these receptors is a woman of 80 years or more with acute or convalescent COVID-19. CDR3s include the opening cysteine and the closing phenylalanine or tryptophan. The D gene is left open where the match is weak. Clone size is not always given. Where it is, it says once, few, many or a class for expanded clones.

>TRBJ1-1|TRBD1|TRBV9|-
CASSVSPGTGGLNTEAFF
TGTGCCAGCAGCGTTTCCCCCGGGACAGGGGGGCTGAACACTGAAGCTTTCTTT
>TRBJ2-3|-|TRBV7-2|-
CASSPGQPPDTQYF
TGTGCCAGCAGCCCCGGACAGCCACCAGATACGCAGTATTTT
>TRBJ1-4|-|TRBV10-3|-
CAISSTPPPTNEKLFF
TGTGCCATCAGTTCAACACCCCCGCCGACTAATGAAAAACTGTTTTTT
>TRBJ2-5|-|TRBV30|-
CAWSVKGIETQYF
TGTGCCTGGAGTGTAAAGGGGATAGAGACCCAGTACTTC
>TRBJ1-3|-|TRBV4-2|-
CASSQDKRSGNTIYF
TGTGCCAGCAGCCAAGACAAGAGGTCTGGAAACACCATATATTTT
>TRBJ2-3|TRBD2|TRBV27|-
CASSLWDASGGAPDTQYF
TGTGCCAGCAGTTTATGGGACGCGAGCGGGGGGGCCCCAGATACGCAGTATTTT
>TRBJ1-6|TRBD1|TRBV7-3|-
CASSLTGGENSPLHF
TGTGCCAGCAGCTTAACAGGGGGCGAAAATTCACCCCTCCACTTT
>TRBJ1-1|TRBD1|TRBV25-1|once
CASSADRGKTQDTEAFF
TGTGCCAGCAGCGCAGACAGGGGGAAAACCCAGGACACTGAAGCTTTCTTT
>TRBJ2-1|-|TRBV29-1|-
CSVEEGWRFEQFF
TGCAGCGTTGAAGAAGGTTGGAGGTTTGAGCAGTTCTTC
>TRBJ1-2|-|TRBV7-2|-
CASSLGFQGRGYTF
TGTGCCAGCAGCTTAGGGTTCCAGGGCAGGGGCTACACCTTC
>TRBJ2-5|TRBD2|TRBV9|once
CASSVGGSGVSETQYF
TGTGCCAGCAGCGTAGGGGGTAGCGGGGTATCAGAGACCCAGTACTTC
>TRBJ2-7|-|TRBV7-9|-
CASSLGQVSYEQYF
TGTGCCAGCAGCTTAGGACAGGTCTCCTACGAGCAGTACTTC
>TRBJ1-6|-|TRBV10-2|-
CASSESMGRGSSYNSPLHF
TGCGCCAGCAGTGAGTCGATGGGCAGGGGTAGCTCCTATAATTCACCCCTCCACTTT
>TRBJ1-5|-|TRBV23-1|-
CASSQCRDANNQPQHF
TGCGCCAGCAGTCAATGCAGGGATGCTAACAATCAGCCCCAGCATTTT
>TRBJ1-5|TRBD1|TRBV6-1|-
CASSEGQGWDQPQHF
TGTGCCAGCAGTGAAGGACAGGGCTGGGATCAGCCCCAGCATTTT
>TRBJ1-6|-|TRBV28|-
CASRPRELYNSPLHF
TGTGCCAGCAGACCGCGGGAGCTCTATAATTCACCCCTCCACTTT
>TRBJ1-2|-|TRBV3-1/TRBV3-2|-
CASSQGEVQSRGYTF
TGTGCCAGCAGCCAGGGGGAGGTGCAATCGAGGGGCTACACCTTC
>TRBJ2-1|TRBD2|TRBV24-1|-
CATSRTGGSSYNEQFF
TGTGCCACCAGTCGGACCGGGGGGAGCTCCTACAATGAGCAGTTCTTC
>TRBJ2-1|TRBD2|TRBV11-2|-
CASSLVAGAHNEQFF
TGTGCCAGCAGCTTAGTAGCGGGGGCACACAATGAGCAGTTCTTC
>TRBJ1-5|-|TRBV19|-
CASSAQQGTNQPQHF
TGTGCCAGTAGTGCACAACAGGGTACAAATCAGCCCCAGCATTTT
>TRBJ1-2|TRBD1|TRBV7-8|few
CASSLAWVSGGDGYTF
TGTGCCAGCAGCTTAGCGTGGGTCTCAGGGGGAGATGGCTACACCTTC
>TRBJ1-2|TRBD1|TRBV7-9|-
CASRVYRGVDNGYTF
TGTGCCAGCAGGGTTTACAGGGGGGTAGATAATGGCTACACCTTC
>TRBJ1-2|-|TRBV9|-
CASSARGQNFYGYTF
TGTGCCAGCAGCGCTCGAGGACAGAACTTCTATGGCTACACCTTC
>TRBJ2-4|TRBD2|TRBV7-2|-
CASSLVAGVYGKNIQYF
TGTGCCAGCAGCTTAGTGGCGGGGGTTTATGGCAAAAACATTCAGTACTTC
>TRBJ1-1|TRBD1|TRBV13|few
CASGRGFYRTGRMNTEAFF
TGTGCCAGCGGGAGGGGGTTTTATCGGACAGGGAGGATGAACACTGAAGCTTTCTTT
>TRBJ2-7|TRBD1|TRBV27|-
CASSLNPGGNEQYF
TGTGCCAGCAGTTTAAATCCAGGGGGCAACGAGCAGTACTTC